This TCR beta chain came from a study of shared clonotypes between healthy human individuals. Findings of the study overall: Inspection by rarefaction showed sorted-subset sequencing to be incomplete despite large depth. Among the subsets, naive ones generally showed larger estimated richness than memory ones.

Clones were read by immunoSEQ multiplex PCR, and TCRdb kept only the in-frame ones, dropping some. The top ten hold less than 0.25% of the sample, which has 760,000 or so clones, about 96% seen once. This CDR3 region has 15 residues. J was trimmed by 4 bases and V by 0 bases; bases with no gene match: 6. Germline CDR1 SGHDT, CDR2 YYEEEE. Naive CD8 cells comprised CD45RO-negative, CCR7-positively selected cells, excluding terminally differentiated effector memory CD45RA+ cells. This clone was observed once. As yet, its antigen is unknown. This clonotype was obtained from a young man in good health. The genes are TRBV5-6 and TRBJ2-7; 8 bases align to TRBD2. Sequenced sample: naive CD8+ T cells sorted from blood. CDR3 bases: TGTGCCAGCAGCTTGGGTCGGGAGGGCTTATACGAGCAGTACTTC. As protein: CASSLGREGLYEQYF.